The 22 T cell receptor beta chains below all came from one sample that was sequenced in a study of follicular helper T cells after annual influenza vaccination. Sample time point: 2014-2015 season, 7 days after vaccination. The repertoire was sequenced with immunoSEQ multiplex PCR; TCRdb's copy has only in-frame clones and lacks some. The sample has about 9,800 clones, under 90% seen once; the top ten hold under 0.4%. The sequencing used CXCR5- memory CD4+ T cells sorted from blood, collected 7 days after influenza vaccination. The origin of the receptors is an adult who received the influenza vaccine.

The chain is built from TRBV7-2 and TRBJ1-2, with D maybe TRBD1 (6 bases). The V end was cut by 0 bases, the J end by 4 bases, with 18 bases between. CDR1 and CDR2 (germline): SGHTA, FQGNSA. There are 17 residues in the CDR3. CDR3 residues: CASSLAQTGRQVYGYTF. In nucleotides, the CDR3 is TGTGCCAGCAGCTTAGCGCAAACAGGGAGGCAGGTCTATGGCTACACCTTC.

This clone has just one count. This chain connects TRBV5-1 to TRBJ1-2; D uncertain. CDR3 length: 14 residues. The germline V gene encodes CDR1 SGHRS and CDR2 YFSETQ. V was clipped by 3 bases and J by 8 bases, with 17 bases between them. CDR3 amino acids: CASSWGTRVGGYTF. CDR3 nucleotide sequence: TGCGCCAGCAGCTGGGGAACCCGAGTTGGAGGCTACACCTTC.

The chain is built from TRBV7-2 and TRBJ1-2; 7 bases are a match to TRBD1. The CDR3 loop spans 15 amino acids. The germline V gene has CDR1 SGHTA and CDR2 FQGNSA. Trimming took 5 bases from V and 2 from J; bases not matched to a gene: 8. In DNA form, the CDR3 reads TGTGCCAGCAGCGGGAGAACGACAGGGAACTATGGCTACACCTTC. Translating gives CASSGRTTGNYGYTF.

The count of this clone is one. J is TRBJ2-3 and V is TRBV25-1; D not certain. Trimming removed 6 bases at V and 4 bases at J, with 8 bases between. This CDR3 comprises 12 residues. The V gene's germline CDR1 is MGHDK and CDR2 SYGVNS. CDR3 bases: TGTGCCAGCAGCCGAGGCCCAGATACGCAGTATTTT. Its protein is CASSRGPDTQYF.

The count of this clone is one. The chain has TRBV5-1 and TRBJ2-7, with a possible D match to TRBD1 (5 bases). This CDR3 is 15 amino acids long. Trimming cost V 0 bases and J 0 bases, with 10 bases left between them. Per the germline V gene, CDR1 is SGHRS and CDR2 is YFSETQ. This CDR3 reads CASSLGSGLSYEQYF. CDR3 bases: TGCGCCAGCAGCTTGGGGTCAGGGCTCTCCTACGAGCAGTACTTC.

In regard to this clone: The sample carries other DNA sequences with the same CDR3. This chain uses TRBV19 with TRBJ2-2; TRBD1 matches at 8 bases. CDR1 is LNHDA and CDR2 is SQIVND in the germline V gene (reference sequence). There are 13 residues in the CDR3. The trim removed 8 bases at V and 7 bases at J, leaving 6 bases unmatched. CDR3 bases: TGTGCCAGTTCAGCACAGGGGGGCGGGGAGCTGTTTTTT. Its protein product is CASSAQGGGELFF.

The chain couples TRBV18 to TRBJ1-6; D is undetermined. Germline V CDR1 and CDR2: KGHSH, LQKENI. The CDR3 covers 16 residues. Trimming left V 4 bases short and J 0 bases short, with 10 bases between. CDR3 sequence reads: CASSQADSSYNSPLHF. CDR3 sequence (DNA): TGTGCCAGCTCACAGGCCGACTCCTCCTATAATTCACCCCTCCACTTT.

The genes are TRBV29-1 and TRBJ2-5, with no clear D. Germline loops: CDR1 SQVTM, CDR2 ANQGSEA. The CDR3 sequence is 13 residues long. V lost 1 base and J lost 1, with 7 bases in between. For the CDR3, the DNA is TGCAGCGTTGAAGGGAAAGCCCAAGAGACCCAGTACTTC. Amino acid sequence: CSVEGKAQETQYF.

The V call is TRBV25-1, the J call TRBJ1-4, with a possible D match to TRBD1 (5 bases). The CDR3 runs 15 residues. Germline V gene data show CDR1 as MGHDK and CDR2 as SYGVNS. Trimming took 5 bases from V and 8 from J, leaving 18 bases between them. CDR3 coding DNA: TGTGCCAGCAGTTCCCCTGACAGTCCGAAGGAAAAACTGTTTTTT. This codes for CASSSPDSPKEKLFF.

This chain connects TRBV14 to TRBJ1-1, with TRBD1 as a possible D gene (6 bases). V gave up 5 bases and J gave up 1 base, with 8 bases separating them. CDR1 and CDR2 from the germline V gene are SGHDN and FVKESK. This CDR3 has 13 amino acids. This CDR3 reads CASSSQGNTEAFF. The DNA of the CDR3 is TGTGCCAGCAGCTCACAGGGGAACACTGAAGCTTTCTTT.

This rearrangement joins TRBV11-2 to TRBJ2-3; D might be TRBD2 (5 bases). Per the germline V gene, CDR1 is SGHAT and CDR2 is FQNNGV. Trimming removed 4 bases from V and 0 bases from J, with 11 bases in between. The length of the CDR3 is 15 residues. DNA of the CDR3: TGTGCCAGCAGCTCGAGGGTCCCTAGCACAGATACGCAGTATTTT. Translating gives CASSSRVPSTDTQYF.

The CDR3 coding sequence is TGCGCCAGCAGCACGGGGACAGGGTATAGAACAGATACGCAGTATTTT. It translates to CASSTGTGYRTDTQYF. V usage is TRBV5-1 and J usage is TRBJ2-3, with 9 bases identical to TRBD1. The germline V gene encodes CDR1 SGHRS and CDR2 YFSETQ. The CDR3 length is 16 residues. V lost 4 bases, J lost 3 bases, and 9 bases stayed unmatched.

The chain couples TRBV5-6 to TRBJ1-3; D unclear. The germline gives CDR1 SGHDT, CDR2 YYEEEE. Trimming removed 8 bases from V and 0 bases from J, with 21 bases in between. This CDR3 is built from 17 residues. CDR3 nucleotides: TGTGCCAGTTCCGCCTCCGCCAGGCCCCGCTCTGGAAACACCATATATTTT. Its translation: CASSASARPRSGNTIYF.

This chain's CDR3 is CASSRKTGVKDYTF. The CDR3 DNA follows: TGTGCCAGCAGCCGAAAAACAGGGGTTAAAGACTACACCTTC. The rearrangement joins TRBV7-8 to TRBJ1-2, with 7 bases fitting TRBD1. CDR3 length: 14 amino acids. V was clipped by 5 bases and J by 10 bases; unmatched bases: 13. Per the germline V gene, CDR1 is SGHVS and CDR2 is FQNEAQ.

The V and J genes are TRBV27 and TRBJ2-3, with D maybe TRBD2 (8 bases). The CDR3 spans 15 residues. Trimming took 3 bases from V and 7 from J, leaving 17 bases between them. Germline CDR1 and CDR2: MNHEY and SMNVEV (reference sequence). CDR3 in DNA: TGTGCCAGCAGTTTGCGGGGGGCAGGGGGGAATACGCAGTATTTT. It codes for CASSLRGAGGNTQYF.

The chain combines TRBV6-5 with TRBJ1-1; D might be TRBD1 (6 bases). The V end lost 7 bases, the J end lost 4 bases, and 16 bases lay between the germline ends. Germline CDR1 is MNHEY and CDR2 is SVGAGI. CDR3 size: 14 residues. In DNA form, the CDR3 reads TGTGCCAGCACCAAGGGGGTCTCTGGCACTGAAGCTTTCTTT. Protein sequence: CASTKGVSGTEAFF.

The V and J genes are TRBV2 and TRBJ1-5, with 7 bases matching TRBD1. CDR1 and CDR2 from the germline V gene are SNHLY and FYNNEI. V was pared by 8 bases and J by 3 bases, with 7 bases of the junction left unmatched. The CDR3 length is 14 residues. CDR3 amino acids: CASRDRQPNQPQHF. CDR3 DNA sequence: TGTGCCAGCCGGGACAGACAACCCAATCAGCCCCAGCATTTT.

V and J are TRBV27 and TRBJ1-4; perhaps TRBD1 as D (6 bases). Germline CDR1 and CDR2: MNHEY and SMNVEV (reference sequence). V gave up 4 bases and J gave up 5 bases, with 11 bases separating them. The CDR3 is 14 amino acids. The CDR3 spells CASSWQGRNEKLFF. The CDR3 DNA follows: TGTGCCAGCAGTTGGCAGGGGCGGAATGAAAAACTGTTTTTT. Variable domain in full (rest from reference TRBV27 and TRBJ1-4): EAQVTQNPRYLITVTGKKLTVTCSQNMNHEYMSWYRQDPGLGLRQIYYSMNVEVTDKGDVPEGYKVSRKEKRNFPLILESPSPNQTSLYFCASSWQGRNEKLFFGSGTQLSVL.

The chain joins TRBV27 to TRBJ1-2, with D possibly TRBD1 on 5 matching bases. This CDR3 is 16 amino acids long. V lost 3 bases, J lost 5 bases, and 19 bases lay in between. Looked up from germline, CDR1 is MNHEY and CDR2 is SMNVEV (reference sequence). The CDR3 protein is CASSFLMQGGRYGYTF. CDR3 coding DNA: TGTGCCAGCAGTTTCCTTATGCAGGGTGGACGATATGGCTACACCTTC.

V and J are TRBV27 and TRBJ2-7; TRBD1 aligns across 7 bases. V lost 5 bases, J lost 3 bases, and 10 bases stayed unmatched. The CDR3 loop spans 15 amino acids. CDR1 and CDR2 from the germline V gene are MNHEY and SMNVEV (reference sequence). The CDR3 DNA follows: TGTGCCAGCAGTCACAAACCGACAGGGAGCTACGAGCAGTACTTC. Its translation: CASSHKPTGSYEQYF.

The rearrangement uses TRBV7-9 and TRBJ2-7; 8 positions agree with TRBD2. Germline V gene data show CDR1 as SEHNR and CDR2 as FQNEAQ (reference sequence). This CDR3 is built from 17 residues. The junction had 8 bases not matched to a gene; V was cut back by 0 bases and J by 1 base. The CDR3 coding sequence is TGTGCCAGCAGCTTAGCGATTAGCGGGGTGACTTCCTACGAGCAGTACTTC. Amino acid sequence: CASSLAISGVTSYEQYF.

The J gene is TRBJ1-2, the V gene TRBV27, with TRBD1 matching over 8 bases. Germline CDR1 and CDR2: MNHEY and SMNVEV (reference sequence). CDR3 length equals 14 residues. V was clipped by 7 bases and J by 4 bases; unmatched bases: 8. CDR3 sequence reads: CASKPRTGSYGYTF. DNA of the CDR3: TGTGCCAGCAAACCTCGGACAGGGTCCTATGGCTACACCTTC.